Below, one TCR beta chain is given with its context. In the source study's methods: A classifier for distant metastasis in papillary thyroid cancer was constructed using CDR3 differences observed across clinicopathological groups. TCRdb re-called clones from the PCR reads using MiXCR. TCRdb's processing, not the authors', yielded these V and J calls. The repertoire holds 16,000 or so clones, with approximately 25% as singletons. The sample is drawn from a study of metastatic and nonmetastatic thyroid tumors. This CDR3 contains 14 residues. V lost 5 bases, J lost 4 bases, and 15 bases lay in between. Each patient went into thyroid surgery without having received any treatment.

The source material was tumor tissue. The TCR originated in a male donor with papillary thyroid cancer or a benign thyroid nodule (not recorded which). Some clones in this sample may be carry-over from other donors' samples. J is TRBJ2-7 and V is TRBV12-3 or TRBV12-4; D is perhaps TRBD1 (6 bases). CDR3 sequence (DNA): TGTGCCAGCAGTCTGCAGACGGACAGATACGAGCAGTACTTC. Its protein is CASSLQTDRYEQYF.